A selection of T cell receptor beta chains follows, all from one sample in a study of blood T cells in healthy people across ages. MiXCR, applied by TCRdb to the 5' RACE reads, yields one record per CDR3 protein. Of around 600,000 distinct CDR3 sequences listed, 40% to 55% are singletons. Sequencing was performed on blood. The receptors were sampled from a man older than 75 in good health. Each CDR3 is given with its conserved first and last residue. Fields, in order: clone size, J gene, D gene, V gene, CDR3 protein, CDR3 DNA. D genes are given only for firm matches. The size of a clone is reported for some rows only, either as once, few or many, or as a class for expanded clones.

clone_size: .
j_call: TRBJ1-5
d_call: .
v_call: TRBV20-1
cdr3_aa: CSAQGSSYNQPQHF
cdr3_nt: TGCAGTGCGCAGGGTTCGTCTTACAATCAGCCCCAGCATTTT

clone_size: .
j_call: TRBJ2-1
d_call: TRBD2
v_call: TRBV7-3
cdr3_aa: CASSKTSGSSYNEQFF
cdr3_nt: TGTGCCAGCAGCAAAACTAGCGGGAGCTCCTACAATGAGCAGTTCTTC

clone_size: .
j_call: TRBJ1-1
d_call: .
v_call: TRBV12-3/TRBV12-4
cdr3_aa: CASSLAHLYTEAFF
cdr3_nt: TGTGCCAGCAGTTTAGCGCATCTATACACTGAAGCTTTCTTT

clone_size: .
j_call: TRBJ2-3
d_call: TRBD2
v_call: TRBV4-3
cdr3_aa: CASSQDPGLAAYTDTQYF
cdr3_nt: TGCGCCAGCAGCCAAGATCCCGGGCTAGCGGCGTACACAGATACGCAGTATTTT

clone_size: once
j_call: TRBJ2-7
d_call: TRBD1
v_call: TRBV6-2/TRBV6-3
cdr3_aa: CASSQIDRGNSYEQYF
cdr3_nt: TGTGCCAGCAGTCAAATCGACAGGGGGAATTCCTACGAGCAGTACTTC

clone_size: few
j_call: TRBJ2-1
d_call: .
v_call: TRBV3-1
cdr3_aa: CASSQDKSTRSEQFF
cdr3_nt: TGTGCCAGCAGCCAAGACAAATCGACTAGAAGTGAGCAGTTCTTC

clone_size: once
j_call: TRBJ2-1
d_call: .
v_call: TRBV6-2/TRBV6-3
cdr3_aa: CASSSISAGGAWNEQFF
cdr3_nt: TGTGCCAGCAGTTCTATTTCCGCAGGGGGGGCGTGGAATGAGCAGTTCTTC

clone_size: .
j_call: TRBJ2-1
d_call: .
v_call: TRBV3-1
cdr3_aa: CASSHILYNEQFF
cdr3_nt: TGTGCCAGCAGCCATATTCTGTACAATGAGCAGTTCTTC

clone_size: .
j_call: TRBJ2-1
d_call: TRBD1
v_call: TRBV5-1
cdr3_aa: CASRTGVDEQFF
cdr3_nt: TGCGCCAGCAGGACAGGGGTCGATGAGCAGTTCTTC

clone_size: .
j_call: TRBJ2-3
d_call: .
v_call: TRBV4-3
cdr3_aa: CASSQLLGMGTQYF
cdr3_nt: TGCGCCAGCAGCCAACTGCTCGGGATGGGTACGCAGTATTTT

clone_size: .
j_call: TRBJ2-7
d_call: .
v_call: TRBV12-3/TRBV12-4
cdr3_aa: CASSGAPGYEQYF
cdr3_nt: TGTGCCAGCAGTGGGGCCCCGGGCTACGAGCAGTACTTC

clone_size: .
j_call: TRBJ2-1
d_call: .
v_call: TRBV4-1
cdr3_aa: CASSQDLVGGYNEQFF
cdr3_nt: TGCGCCAGCAGCCAAGATCTAGTGGGGGGCTACAATGAGCAGTTCTTC

clone_size: .
j_call: TRBJ2-7
d_call: .
v_call: TRBV12-3/TRBV12-4
cdr3_aa: CASSFQGNEQYF
cdr3_nt: TGTGCCAGCAGTTTCCAGGGTAATGAGCAGTACTTC

clone_size: .
j_call: TRBJ1-6
d_call: .
v_call: TRBV7-2
cdr3_aa: CASVGQQNSPLHF
cdr3_nt: TGTGCCAGCGTCGGACAGCAAAATTCACCCCTCCACTTT

clone_size: .
j_call: TRBJ1-4
d_call: .
v_call: TRBV6-1
cdr3_aa: CASSESGFEEKLFF
cdr3_nt: TGTGCCAGCAGTGAATCAGGGTTTGAGGAAAAACTGTTTTTT

clone_size: .
j_call: TRBJ1-1
d_call: .
v_call: TRBV6-2/TRBV6-3
cdr3_aa: CASSFAQPENTEAFF
cdr3_nt: TGTGCCAGCAGTTTCGCACAGCCGGAGAACACTGAAGCTTTCTTT

clone_size: .
j_call: TRBJ2-7
d_call: .
v_call: TRBV7-3
cdr3_aa: CASSSYNGTSSYEQYF
cdr3_nt: TGTGCCAGCAGCTCCTATAATGGGACAAGCTCCTACGAGCAGTACTTC

clone_size: many
j_call: TRBJ2-7
d_call: TRBD2
v_call: TRBV6-6
cdr3_aa: CASSASSGSYEQYF
cdr3_nt: TGTGCCAGCTCCGCCTCTAGCGGGAGTTACGAGCAGTACTTC

clone_size: .
j_call: TRBJ1-4
d_call: .
v_call: TRBV5-1
cdr3_aa: CASSLAGRGAEKLFF
cdr3_nt: TGCGCCAGCAGCTTAGCAGGGAGGGGCGCAGAAAAACTGTTTTTT

clone_size: .
j_call: TRBJ2-1
d_call: .
v_call: TRBV7-2
cdr3_aa: CASSFHPDYNEQFF
cdr3_nt: TGTGCCAGCAGCTTTCACCCGGACTACAATGAGCAGTTCTTC

clone_size: .
j_call: TRBJ1-1
d_call: .
v_call: TRBV15
cdr3_aa: CATSRDDRWGAEAFF
cdr3_nt: TGTGCCACCAGCAGAGATGATAGGTGGGGGGCTGAAGCTTTCTTT

clone_size: .
j_call: TRBJ2-7
d_call: TRBD2
v_call: TRBV7-2
cdr3_aa: CASSFLPGLAGGYITEQYF
cdr3_nt: TGTGCCAGCAGCTTCTTACCGGGACTAGCGGGAGGTTACATAACCGAGCAGTACTTC

clone_size: .
j_call: TRBJ2-5
d_call: TRBD1
v_call: TRBV7-2
cdr3_aa: CASSSGGQGLGETQYF
cdr3_nt: TGTGCCAGCAGCTCCGGGGGACAGGGTTTGGGGGAGACCCAGTACTTC

clone_size: .
j_call: TRBJ1-2
d_call: .
v_call: TRBV11-2
cdr3_aa: CASSLGQVNYGYTF
cdr3_nt: TGTGCCAGCAGCTTAGGACAGGTCAACTATGGCTACACCTTC

clone_size: .
j_call: TRBJ1-5
d_call: TRBD1
v_call: TRBV6-6
cdr3_aa: CASSTTGVQGQPQHF
cdr3_nt: TGTGCCAGCAGTACGACAGGGGTTCAGGGTCAACCCCAGCATTTT

clone_size: .
j_call: TRBJ2-5
d_call: TRBD2
v_call: TRBV5-1
cdr3_aa: CASSLGTTDSEETQYF
cdr3_nt: TGCGCCAGCAGCCTGGGGACTACCGACAGCGAAGAGACCCAGTACTTC